The 28 T cell receptor beta chains reported below all come from one sample, sequenced in a study of cytomegalovirus exposure and HLA in healthy donors. This PCR relied on a set of 60 Vbeta primers and 13 Jbeta primers. The data were produced by immunoSEQ multiplex PCR, yet TCRdb's version contains in-frame clones alone and is incomplete. The sample consists of roughly 150,000 clones, around three quarters of them appearing once. The specimen was PBMCs. The source of these receptors is a woman in her forties in good health and CMV-seronegative.

The chain has TRBV6-5 and TRBJ2-2, with D possibly being TRBD1 (5 bases). V was clipped by 10 bases and J by 5 bases, with 17 bases between them. This CDR3 region has 14 residues. CDR1 and CDR2 (germline): MNHEY, SVGAGI. The CDR3 nucleotides read TGTGCCACCACGTTGGGGTCAGGGACCGGGGAGCTGTTTTTT. Protein: CATTLGSGTGELFF.

This clone was recorded a few times. This chain connects TRBV7-2 to TRBJ1-1, with TRBD1 as a possible D gene (6 bases). Germline CDR1 SGHTA, CDR2 FQGNSA. CDR3 length: 14 amino acids. V dropped 2 bases and J dropped 3 bases, with 10 bases sitting between them. The CDR3 DNA reads TGTGCCAGCAGCTTAATCCCAGGGGACACTGAAGCTTTCTTT. This translates into CASSLIPGDTEAFF.

The chain carries TRBV10-3 and TRBJ2-2; 7 nucleotides match TRBD2. The junction had 13 bases not matched to a gene; V was cut back by 8 bases and J by 4 bases. This CDR3 is 16 amino acids long. Germline values: CDR1 ENHRY, CDR2 SYGVKD. The CDR3 sequence is CAIGRGTIRSTGELFF. In nucleotides, the CDR3 is TGTGCCATCGGGAGGGGAACCATTCGGAGCACCGGGGAGCTGTTTTTT.

The chain couples TRBV6-5 to TRBJ2-3; 7 bases line up with TRBD2. This CDR3 is built from 15 residues. V lost 5 bases, J lost 4 bases, and 9 bases stayed unmatched. The germline CDR1 and CDR2 sequences are MNHEY and SVGAGI. CDR3 amino acids: CASSRREARSDTQYF. Written as DNA, the CDR3 is TGTGCCAGCAGTCGACGGGAGGCCCGGTCAGATACGCAGTATTTT.

This chain uses TRBV5-4 with TRBJ2-5; D gene ambiguous. Per the germline V gene, CDR1 is SGHNT and CDR2 is YYREEE (reference sequence). This CDR3 spans 13 amino acids. V was pared by 3 bases and J by 3 bases, with 9 bases between. As DNA, the CDR3 is TGTGCCAGCAGCTCCGCGGCCGAAGAGACCCAGTACTTC. Residues: CASSSAAEETQYF.

The V call is TRBV5-1, the J call TRBJ1-1; maybe TRBD1 (5 bases). From germline, CDR1 is SGHRS and CDR2 YFSETQ. The CDR3 runs to 14 residues. V was shortened by 4 bases and J by 3 bases, with 13 bases between the two germline ends. In DNA form, the CDR3 reads TGCGCCAGCAGCCCACCTGGGGCTTACACTGAAGCTTTCTTT. Translation gives CASSPPGAYTEAFF.

The sample holds one count of this clone. The chain links TRBV4-2 to TRBJ2-2, with a weak D call TRBD2 (6 bases). Germline V gives CDR1 LGHNA, CDR2 YNFKEQ. The CDR3 runs 14 residues. Trimming pared 6 bases from V and 10 bases from J, leaving 18 bases between. CDR3 amino acids: CASSKSGGSEELFF. CDR3 coding DNA: TGTGCCAGCAGTAAATCCGGGGGTTCGGAGGAGCTGTTTTTT.

This chain connects TRBV28 to TRBJ2-7; 9 bases fit TRBD1. CDR3 length equals 15 residues. Germline-derived CDR1 and CDR2 are MDHEN and SYDVKM. Unmatched junction bases numbered 4, after V lost 2 bases and J lost 2 bases. The CDR3 DNA reads TGTGCCAGCAGTTTACCGGGACAGGGAACCTACGAGCAGTACTTC. It specifies CASSLPGQGTYEQYF.

This chain joins TRBV11-2 and TRBJ1-2; D is perhaps TRBD1 (6 bases). Germline V gene sequence: CDR1 SGHAT, CDR2 FQNNGV. Trimming removed 6 bases at V and 11 bases at J, with 19 bases between. This CDR3 is 13 amino acids long. CDR3 protein: CASRSTQGVVYTF. CDR3 in DNA: TGTGCCAGCAGGAGTACACAGGGAGTAGTATACACCTTC.

V is TRBV6-6 and J is TRBJ2-3; D uncertain. This CDR3 contains 15 residues. Germline V gene sequence: CDR1 MNHNY, CDR2 SVGAGI (reference sequence). Deletions cut 3 bases from V and 0 bases from J, with 10 bases between. This chain's CDR3 is CASSYLDGSTDTQYF. The DNA of the CDR3 is TGTGCCAGCAGTTATCTAGATGGAAGCACAGATACGCAGTATTTT.

The V gene is TRBV28, the J gene TRBJ1-2; D ambiguous. The CDR3 spans 13 residues. The ends were cut back, 3 bases at V and 1 base at J, with 6 bases in the middle. Germline V gene lookup returns CDR1 MDHEN and CDR2 SYDVKM. Written as DNA, the CDR3 is TGTGCCAGCAGTTTGGTCAGTAACTATGGCTACACCTTC. Its protein product is CASSLVSNYGYTF.

The gene calls are TRBV7-8 and TRBJ1-2, with D possibly being TRBD1 (5 bases). Deletions cut 4 bases from V and 11 bases from J, with 17 bases between. CDR1 and CDR2 from the germline V gene are SGHVS and FQNEAQ. The CDR3 is 13 amino acids. This chain's CDR3 is CASSSTVRGSYTF. The CDR3 DNA is TGTGCCAGCAGCTCGACAGTCCGCGGGAGTTACACCTTC.

The chain combines TRBV19 with TRBJ2-7, with 7 bases lining up with TRBD1. J was trimmed by 3 bases and V by 3 bases; bases with no gene match: 8. CDR3 length: 15 amino acids. CDR1 is LNHDA and CDR2 is SQIVND in the germline V gene (reference sequence). The chain's CDR3 is CASSMPGTDLYEQYF. CDR3 bases: TGTGCCAGTAGTATGCCGGGGACAGACCTCTACGAGCAGTACTTC.

V is TRBV19 and J is TRBJ2-1; TRBD2 matches at 10 bases. The CDR3 is 15 residues long. The J segment lost 9 bases and the V segment lost 6 bases, leaving 11 bases of the junction unmatched. The V gene's germline CDR1 is LNHDA and CDR2 SQIVND (reference sequence). Here the CDR3 DNA reads TGTGCCAGTAGAGCGGGAGGGCCGCTGGGAGGTGAGCAGTTCTTC. Translating gives CASRAGGPLGGEQFF.

The chain combines TRBV19 with TRBJ1-1; the D gene is possibly TRBD1 (6 bases). Germline values: CDR1 LNHDA, CDR2 SQIVND (reference sequence). The V gene lost 5 bases and the J gene lost 1 base, with 11 bases spanning the gap. CDR3 size: 14 residues. The CDR3 region is CASSFGQQNTEAFF. CDR3 coding DNA: TGTGCCAGTAGTTTCGGACAGCAGAACACTGAAGCTTTCTTT.

The chain carries TRBV5-4 and TRBJ2-5; 9 bases map to TRBD1. Germline V gene sequence: CDR1 SGHNT, CDR2 YYREEE (reference sequence). CDR3 length equals 15 residues. With 1 base clipped from V and 5 bases from J, the junction kept 6 bases outside the gene matches. The CDR3 loop is CASSLKQGAIETQYF. The CDR3, as DNA: TGTGCCAGCAGCTTGAAACAGGGGGCGATCGAGACCCAGTACTTC.

The V and J genes are TRBV4-2 and TRBJ2-1; 11 bases agree with TRBD2. J lost 7 bases, V lost 0 bases, and 5 bases had no gene match. Germline CDR1 is LGHNA and CDR2 is YNFKEQ. This CDR3 spans 16 amino acids. CDR3 residues: CASSQDPGLAVNEQFF. CDR3 DNA: TGTGCCAGCAGCCAAGATCCGGGACTAGCGGTAAATGAGCAGTTCTTC.

The chain couples TRBV11-3 to TRBJ2-2; tentatively, D is TRBD2 (6 bases). The CDR3 is made up of 13 amino acids. V lost 5 bases and J 11 bases, leaving 15 bases between the germline ends. The germline V gene has CDR1 SGHNT and CDR2 YENEEA. As DNA, the CDR3 is TGTGCCAGCAGCCCTACGGGAGTTCGCGAGCTGTTTTTT. Amino acid sequence: CASSPTGVRELFF.

V gene TRBV27 combines with J gene TRBJ1-5; no reliable D call. Germline CDR1 is MNHEY and CDR2 is SMNVEV (reference sequence). The V and J ends lost 2 bases and 6 bases respectively, with 14 bases between them. CDR3 length: 15 residues. In nucleotides, the CDR3 is TGTGCCAGCAGTTTAAACCCCATTGGGAGTCAGCCCCAGCATTTT. Translation gives CASSLNPIGSQPQHF.

V is TRBV5-1 and J is TRBJ2-7; D not certain. CDR1 is SGHRS, CDR2 YFSETQ, per germline. Trimming took off 0 bases at V and 2 bases at J, with 9 bases between the two ends. The CDR3 totals 14 residues. For the CDR3, the DNA is TGCGCCAGCAGCTTGGCGCGACGGGCCTACGAGCAGTACTTC. This translates into CASSLARRAYEQYF.

V gene TRBV25-1 combines with J gene TRBJ1-2; unclear D gene. Trimming took 2 bases from V and 6 from J, leaving 13 bases between them. From germline, CDR1 is MGHDK and CDR2 SYGVNS. The CDR3 consists of 14 residues. This chain's CDR3 is CASSEMGRPHGYTF. In nucleotides, the CDR3 is TGTGCCAGCAGTGAAATGGGCAGGCCCCATGGCTACACCTTC.

The chain couples TRBV6-1 to TRBJ2-1; TRBD2 matches at 11 bases. The trim removed 7 bases at V and 8 bases at J, leaving 10 bases unmatched. The length of the CDR3 is 15 residues. Germline CDR1 reads MNHNS; CDR2 reads SASEGT. This CDR3 reads CASMSRLAGSDEQFF. CDR3 sequence (DNA): TGTGCCAGCATGAGCAGACTAGCGGGATCGGATGAGCAGTTCTTC.

The V call is TRBV18, the J call TRBJ1-5; D is perhaps TRBD1 (6 bases). This CDR3 region has 14 residues. Trimming left V 3 bases short and J 4 bases short, with 10 bases between. Germline V gene sequence: CDR1 KGHSH, CDR2 LQKENI. The CDR3 DNA reads as TGTGCCAGCTCACCGGACAGCCCTAATCAGCCCCAGCATTTT. Translated, it gives CASSPDSPNQPQHF.

This clone was observed once. The genes are TRBV6-5 and TRBJ2-1; 7 bases agree with TRBD1. The germline gives CDR1 MNHEY, CDR2 SVGAGI. Trimming at V came to 7 bases and at J to 8 bases, leaving 8 bases not matched to a gene. CDR3 length: 13 residues. The CDR3 loop is CASTTDQGDEQFF. CDR3 in DNA: TGTGCCAGCACCACGGATCAGGGGGATGAGCAGTTCTTC.

In DNA form, the CDR3 reads TGTGCCAGCAGTCTGGACAGCGGTGGGGAAAAACTGTTTTTT. It encodes CASSLDSGGEKLFF. The rearrangement links TRBV28 to TRBJ1-4; D may be TRBD1 (6 bases). Germline V CDR1 and CDR2: MDHEN, SYDVKM. Trimming left V 5 bases short and J 8 bases short, with 15 bases between. CDR3 length: 14 amino acids.

The chain joins TRBV28 to TRBJ2-7, with TRBD1 as a possible D gene (6 bases). The CDR3 has 15 residues. Trimming stripped 7 bases from V and 3 bases from J, with 19 bases between. Germline V gene lookup returns CDR1 MDHEN and CDR2 SYDVKM. The DNA for the CDR3 is TGTGCCAGCACCCGGACGGACAGCGGAGACTACGAGCAGTACTTC. Protein sequence: CASTRTDSGDYEQYF. The full variable domain, rest sourced from reference TRBV28 and TRBJ2-7, is DVKVTQSSRYLVKRTGEKVFLECVQDMDHENMFWYRQDPGLGLRLIYFSYDVKMKEKGDIPEGYSVSREKKERFSLILESASTNQTSMYLCASTRTDSGDYEQYFGPGTRLTVT.

The J gene is TRBJ2-1, the V gene TRBV2, with D possibly being TRBD1 (5 bases). Deletions cut 6 bases from V and 9 bases from J, with 12 bases between. The CDR3 runs to 12 residues. Germline V gives CDR1 SNHLY, CDR2 FYNNEI. CDR3 region: CASRGDGGEQFF. The CDR3 nucleotides read TGTGCCAGCAGAGGGGATGGTGGTGAGCAGTTCTTC.

This chain uses TRBV30 with TRBJ2-7; 10 nucleotides match TRBD2. Germline CDR1 is GTSNPN and CDR2 is SVGIG (reference sequence). The V gene end was trimmed by 1 base and the J gene end by 4 bases; junction bases not matched to a gene: 10. This CDR3 comprises 16 residues. The CDR3 sequence is CAWSAGGSGRRYEQYF. DNA for the CDR3: TGTGCCTGGAGTGCCGGAGGTAGCGGGAGGAGGTACGAGCAGTACTTC.